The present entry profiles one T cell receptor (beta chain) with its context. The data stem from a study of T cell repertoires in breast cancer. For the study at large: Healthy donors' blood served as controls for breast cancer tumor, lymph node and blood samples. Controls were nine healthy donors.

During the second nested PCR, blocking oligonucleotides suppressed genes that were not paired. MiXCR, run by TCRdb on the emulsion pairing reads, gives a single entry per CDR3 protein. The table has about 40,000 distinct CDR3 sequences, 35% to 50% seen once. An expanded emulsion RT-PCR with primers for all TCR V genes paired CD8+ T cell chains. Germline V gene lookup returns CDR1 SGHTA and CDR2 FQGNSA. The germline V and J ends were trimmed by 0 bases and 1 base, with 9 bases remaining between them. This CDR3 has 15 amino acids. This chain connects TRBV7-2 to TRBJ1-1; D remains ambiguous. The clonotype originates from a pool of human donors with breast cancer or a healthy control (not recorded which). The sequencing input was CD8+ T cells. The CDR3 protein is CASSLARGKNTEAFF. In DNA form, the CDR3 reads TGTGCCAGCAGCTTAGCTCGTGGTAAGAACACTGAAGCTTTCTTT.